The 26 T cell receptor beta chains reported below all come from one sample, sequenced in a study of blood T cell repertoires in COVID-19. TCRdb's table, derived via immunoSEQ multiplex PCR, lists solely in-frame clones and lacks some. The sample lists around 77,000 clones, about 81% occurring once. The source material was peripheral blood. These receptors were obtained from a human donor in a cohort sampled during active COVID-19.

This clone was detected once. The genes are TRBV6-5 and TRBJ1-5; 7 nucleotides agree with TRBD1. The germline CDR1 and CDR2 sequences are MNHEY and SVGAGI. With V trimmed by 6 bases and J by 0 bases, 5 bases remained unmatched. The CDR3 spans 15 residues. The CDR3 sequence is CASRGGQLSNQPQHF. Written as DNA, the CDR3 is TGTGCCAGCAGGGGGGGACAGCTTAGCAATCAGCCCCAGCATTTT.

This chain uses TRBV21-1 with TRBJ2-7; the table's D call of TRBD1 was not tested on the DNA. TRBV21-1 is flagged as a pseudogene. This CDR3 comprises 16 residues. In nucleotides, the CDR3 is TGTGCCAGCAGCAAGATAGGACAGGGAAGCTCCTACGAGCAGTACTTC. Amino acids: CASSKIGQGSSYEQYF.

The V call is TRBV5-4, the J call TRBJ2-7; TRBD2 is a possible D gene (6 bases). The CDR3 is made up of 14 amino acids. CDR1 is SGHNT, CDR2 YYREEE, per germline (reference sequence). The ends were cut back, 2 bases at V and 0 bases at J, with 9 bases in the middle. CDR3 DNA: TGTGCCAGCAGCTTTTGGGGGGACTCCTACGAGCAGTACTTC. Translated: CASSFWGDSYEQYF.

V and J are TRBV5-4 and TRBJ2-7; D is perhaps TRBD1 (5 bases). This CDR3 is built from 14 residues. The V and J ends lost 0 bases and 2 bases respectively, with 9 bases between them. Germline V gene lookup returns CDR1 SGHNT and CDR2 YYREEE (reference sequence). CDR3 in amino acids: CASSLGRQTYEQYF. In nucleotides, the CDR3 is TGTGCCAGCAGCTTGGGAAGACAGACCTACGAGCAGTACTTC.

The CDR3, as DNA: TGTGCTAGTGGTTTGGTACGGCAGCGGGGGTACAATGAGCAGTTCTTC. It yields the protein CASGLVRQRGYNEQFF. The V gene is TRBV12-5, the J gene TRBJ2-1; TRBD2 aligns across 8 bases. After removal of 0 bases from V and 4 bases from J, the junction contained 5 bases not matched to a gene. The CDR3 is made up of 16 amino acids. From germline, CDR1 is LGHNT and CDR2 FRNRAP.

The chain uses TRBV30 and TRBJ2-1; TRBD2 matches at 8 bases. This CDR3 spans 13 amino acids. After removal of 0 bases from V and 9 bases from J, the junction contained 4 bases not matched to a gene. Per germline, CDR1 GTSNPN and CDR2 SVGIG (reference sequence). The CDR3 nucleotides are TGTGCCTGGAGTGTAGCACTAGCGGTTGAGCAGTTCTTC. It translates to CAWSVALAVEQFF.

The V call is TRBV18, the J call TRBJ2-7; 7 nucleotides line up with TRBD1. CDR3 length: 13 residues. Unmatched junction bases numbered 4, after V lost 3 bases and J lost 5 bases. CDR1 is KGHSH and CDR2 is LQKENI in the germline V gene. CDR3 nucleotide sequence: TGTGCCAGCTCACCGGACAGGCAGAACGAGCAGTACTTC. This gives the protein CASSPDRQNEQYF.

The chain carries TRBV29-1 and TRBJ2-3; 8 bases line up with TRBD2. The ends lost 6 bases at V and 0 bases at J; junction bases unmatched: 2. Germline V gene lookup returns CDR1 SQVTM and CDR2 ANQGSEA. CDR3 length: 13 residues. CDR3 DNA: TGCAGCGTAGCGGGGGTGAGCACAGATACGCAGTATTTT. Translation: CSVAGVSTDTQYF.

This chain uses TRBV5-4 with TRBJ2-2; 8 nucleotides line up with TRBD2. Germline assignment: CDR1 SGHNT and CDR2 YYREEE (reference sequence). The CDR3 has 16 amino acids. The J segment lost 5 bases and the V segment lost 1 base, leaving 7 bases of the junction unmatched. CDR3 sequence: CASSLLGGGPTGELFF. The CDR3 bases are TGTGCCAGCAGCTTGCTTGGCGGGGGGCCGACCGGGGAGCTGTTTTTT.

This rearrangement joins TRBV7-2 to TRBJ2-5; 9 nucleotides match TRBD2. With V trimmed by 7 bases and J by 2 bases, 11 bases remained unmatched. Per the germline V gene, CDR1 is SGHTA and CDR2 is FQGNSA. The CDR3 runs 16 residues. For the CDR3, the DNA is TGTGCCAGCACCTACGGTAGGCTAGCGGGACAAGAGACCCAGTACTTC. It is translated as CASTYGRLAGQETQYF.

The J gene is TRBJ2-7, the V gene TRBV5-1; a possible D gene is TRBD1 (5 bases). This CDR3 spans 15 amino acids. CDR1 is SGHRS and CDR2 is YFSETQ in the germline V gene. Trimming took off 4 bases at V and 2 bases at J, with 16 bases between the two ends. CDR3 DNA sequence: TGCGCCAGCAGCCAAAGGGGTGGAATAACCTACGAGCAGTACTTC. Protein: CASSQRGGITYEQYF.

This clone came up a few times. One end of the junction is discordant with germline, which a read error may explain. The CDR3 reads CASSLDFCQGQGENSPLHF. CDR3 nucleotides: TGTGCTAGCAGCTTAGATTTCTGTCAAGGACAGGGGGAGAATTCACCCCTCCACTTT. V usage is TRBV7-7 and J usage is TRBJ1-6; 10 positions match TRBD1. The germline V gene has CDR1 SSHAT and CDR2 FNYEAQ (reference sequence). The CDR3 consists of 19 residues.

This clone appeared once. This sequence joins TRBV5-1 and TRBJ2-2, with a weak D call TRBD2 (5 bases). CDR1 is SGHRS, CDR2 YFSETQ, per germline. The V end was cut by 5 bases, the J end by 4 bases, with 15 bases between. CDR3 length: 15 residues. CDR3 coding DNA: TGCGCCAGCAGTCCGGACTTTATTACCACCGGGGAGCTGTTTTTT. This translates into CASSPDFITTGELFF.

The chain is built from TRBV18 and TRBJ1-3; D is ambiguous. The ends were cut back, 3 bases at V and 2 bases at J, with 14 bases in the middle. This CDR3 has 16 residues. CDR1 and CDR2 from the germline V gene are KGHSH and LQKENI. The CDR3 loop is CASSPEISSAGNTIYF. The CDR3 DNA is TGTGCCAGCTCACCCGAGATATCGAGCGCTGGAAACACCATATATTTT. Full variable domain (outside the CDR3, taken from reference TRBV18 and TRBJ1-3): NAGVMQNPRHLVRRRGQEARLRCSPMKGHSHVYWYRQLPEEGLKFMVYLQKENIIDESGMPKERFSAEFPKEGPSILRIQQVVRGDSAAYFCASSPEISSAGNTIYFGEGSWLTVV.

V and J are TRBV7-9 and TRBJ1-1; possibly TRBD1 for D (6 bases). CDR1 is SEHNR, CDR2 FQNEAQ, per germline (reference sequence). Trimming pared 5 bases from V and 2 bases from J, leaving 6 bases between. This CDR3 spans 12 amino acids. CDR3 sequence (DNA): TGTGCCAGCAGCGGGGGCAACACTGAAGCTTTCTTT. It encodes CASSGGNTEAFF.

The rearrangement joins TRBV7-6 to TRBJ2-3, with D unclear. Trimming took off 1 base at V and 3 bases at J, with 8 bases between the two ends. The germline V gene has CDR1 SGHVS and CDR2 FNYEAQ. The CDR3 consists of 14 residues. The CDR3 nucleotides are TGTGCCAGCAGCTTAGGTGGGCAAACAGATACGCAGTATTTT. This sequence encodes CASSLGGQTDTQYF.

The rearrangement links TRBV6-5 to TRBJ1-2; D is possibly TRBD1 (6 bases). There are 15 residues in the CDR3. V was clipped by 5 bases and J by 3 bases, with 16 bases between them. The germline V gene has CDR1 MNHEY and CDR2 SVGAGI. This chain's CDR3 is CASSRTLRGDYGYTF. For the CDR3, the DNA is TGTGCCAGCAGTCGAACCCTCAGGGGAGACTATGGCTACACCTTC.

This clone was observed a handful of times. This rearrangement joins TRBV11-3 to TRBJ2-7; perhaps TRBD2 as D (6 bases). Per germline, CDR1 SGHNT and CDR2 YENEEA. Trimming pared 10 bases from V and 6 bases from J, leaving 10 bases between. The CDR3 totals 10 residues. In DNA form, the CDR3 reads TGTGCCATCCGGGGGTTCGAGCAGTACTTC. This sequence encodes CAIRGFEQYF.

This clone was recorded at least ten times. The chain joins TRBV2 to TRBJ1-2, with a weak D call TRBD1 (5 bases). Germline V lookup: CDR1 SNHLY, CDR2 FYNNEI. The CDR3 consists of 11 residues. V was cut by 4 bases and J by 7 bases, with 7 bases left in between. The CDR3: CASSADSGYTF. The CDR3 DNA is TGTGCCAGCAGTGCCGACAGTGGCTACACCTTC.

This clone was detected a few times. The chain combines TRBV12-3 or TRBV12-4 with TRBJ1-5; 9 bases line up with TRBD1. The J segment lost 10 bases and the V segment lost 8 bases, leaving 6 bases of the junction unmatched. CDR3 length equals 12 residues. CDR3 DNA sequence: TGTGCCAGCGGGGACAGGGTTAGACCCCAGCATTTT. Translation gives CASGDRVRPQHF.

The rearrangement links TRBV12-3 or TRBV12-4 to TRBJ2-5, with TRBD2 as a possible D gene (5 bases). V lost 7 bases and J 5 bases, leaving 11 bases between the germline ends. The CDR3 totals 12 residues. The CDR3 loop reads CASKMTGETQYF. In nucleotides, the CDR3 is TGTGCCAGCAAGATGACGGGGGAGACCCAGTACTTC.

This chain connects TRBV4-1 to TRBJ2-5; TRBD2 matches at 7 bases. V was clipped by 1 base and J by 2 bases; unmatched bases: 4. The length of the CDR3 is 15 residues. Germline CDR1 reads MGHRA; CDR2 reads YSYEKL. The CDR3 nucleotides read TGCGCCAGCAGCCAAGGGGGCGGGAGTCAAGAGACCCAGTACTTC. It codes for CASSQGGGSQETQYF.

This sequence joins TRBV10-2 and TRBJ2-1; 10 bases fit TRBD1. This CDR3 is built from 14 residues. CDR1 and CDR2 (germline): WSHSY, SAAADI. V dropped 7 bases and J dropped 5; count of bases not matched to a gene: 5. CDR3 in DNA: TGCGCCAGCAAACGGGGACAGGGGAACAATGAGCAGTTCTTC. It specifies CASKRGQGNNEQFF.

The rearrangement uses TRBV23-1 and TRBJ1-4; D is ambiguous. TRBV23-1 is an ORF, with its function uncertain. This CDR3 has 16 residues. Trimming shortened V by 10 bases and J by 12 bases, and 30 bases separated the two germline ends. This chain's CDR3 is CATIVGQAEKAVELFF. The CDR3 region has the DNA TGCGCCACCATTGTAGGCCAGGCAGAAAAAGCCGTAGAACTGTTTTTT.

This rearrangement joins TRBV18 to TRBJ2-2; TRBD1 matches 9 bases. CDR3 length: 15 amino acids. Losses at the gene ends were 5 bases for V and 5 bases for J; bases not matched to a gene: 6. Germline CDR1 KGHSH, CDR2 LQKENI. CDR3 sequence: CASSAGTGSTGELFF. For the CDR3, the DNA is TGTGCCAGCTCAGCAGGGACAGGGAGTACCGGGGAGCTGTTTTTT.

The rearrangement joins TRBV5-1 to TRBJ2-3; D is unresolved. The CDR3 length is 15 residues. Germline V gene sequence: CDR1 SGHRS, CDR2 YFSETQ. Trimming left V 4 bases short and J 2 bases short, with 14 bases between. The CDR3 sequence is CASSASAQATDTQYF. CDR3 DNA: TGCGCCAGCAGCGCCTCCGCGCAAGCCACAGATACGCAGTATTTT.